Below are 30 T cell receptor beta chains sequenced from a single sample in a study of blood T cell repertoires in COVID-19. Generated by immunoSEQ multiplex PCR, the TCRdb table keeps only in-frame clones and is missing some. The sample lists about 330,000 clones, around four fifths occurring once. The sequenced material came from peripheral blood. These TCRs come from a woman between 50 and 59 years old with acute or convalescent COVID-19.

The chain is built from TRBV19 and TRBJ2-3; D is ambiguous. Germline-derived CDR1 and CDR2 are LNHDA and SQIVND (reference sequence). The V end lost 2 bases, the J end lost 6 bases, and 6 bases lay between the germline ends. The CDR3 is made up of 12 amino acids. CDR3 residues: CASSIQRDTQYF. The CDR3 nucleotides read TGTGCCAGTAGTATACAGCGTGATACGCAGTATTTT.

The genes are TRBV27 and TRBJ1-6; D is perhaps TRBD1 (6 bases). V was pared by 9 bases and J by 10 bases, with 13 bases between. Per germline, CDR1 MNHEY and CDR2 SMNVEV (reference sequence). The CDR3 has 12 amino acids. The CDR3 sequence is CASATGTSPLHF. The CDR3 nucleotides are TGTGCCAGTGCAACAGGGACCTCACCCCTCCACTTT.

V usage is TRBV7-3 and J usage is TRBJ2-1, with D maybe TRBD2 (6 bases). The V end was cut by 1 base, the J end by 12 bases, with 16 bases between. Germline V gene lookup returns CDR1 SGHTA and CDR2 FQGTGA. The CDR3 has 14 amino acids. The CDR3 loop reads CASSLSGGSGLQFF. In DNA form, the CDR3 reads TGTGCCAGCAGCTTAAGTGGAGGGAGCGGGTTGCAGTTCTTC.

The chain couples TRBV6-6 to TRBJ2-7; possible D gene TRBD1, 6 bases. Trimming stripped 4 bases from V and 0 bases from J, with 10 bases between. The CDR3 consists of 14 residues. CDR1 and CDR2 (germline): MNHNY, SVGAGI (reference sequence). The CDR3 DNA reads TGTGCCAGCAGTTCGGGACAAAGCTCCTACGAGCAGTACTTC. Encoded protein: CASSSGQSSYEQYF.

The rearrangement joins TRBV2 to TRBJ2-1; D gene unclear. The CDR3 runs 13 residues. Germline V gene lookup returns CDR1 SNHLY and CDR2 FYNNEI. The V and J ends lost 2 bases and 8 bases respectively, with 10 bases between them. CDR3 residues: CASSENQMYEQFF. CDR3 DNA sequence: TGTGCCAGCAGTGAAAATCAAATGTATGAGCAGTTCTTC. The variable domain in full, with the rest retrieved from reference TRBV2 and TRBJ2-1, is EPEVTQTPSHQVTQMGQEVILRCVPISNHLYFYWYRQILGQKVEFLVSFYNNEISEKSEIFDDQFSVERPDGSNFTLKIRSTKLEDSAMYFCASSENQMYEQFFGPGTRLTVL.

Points on this clone: Other nucleotide sequences in the sample specify the same CDR3. The chain carries TRBV11-2 and TRBJ1-5; 7 bases map to TRBD1. The CDR3 has 13 residues. Germline V gives CDR1 SGHAT, CDR2 FQNNGV. V was clipped by 5 bases and J by 7 bases; unmatched bases: 5. CDR3 DNA sequence: TGTGCCAGCAGCCCACAGGGGAACCAGCCCCAGCATTTT. It specifies CASSPQGNQPQHF. The variable domain in full, with the rest retrieved from reference TRBV11-2 and TRBJ1-5, is EAGVAQSPRYKIIEKRQSVAFWCNPISGHATLYWYQQILGQGPKLLIQFQNNGVVDDSQLPKDRFSAERLKGVDSTLKIQPAKLEDSAVYLCASSPQGNQPQHFGDGTRLSIL.

This clone occurred once. V usage is TRBV19 and J usage is TRBJ1-4; 8 bases are shared with TRBD1. The CDR3 has 15 residues. Looked up from germline, CDR1 is LNHDA and CDR2 is SQIVND (reference sequence). V gave up 4 bases and J gave up 6 bases; unmatched junction bases: 7. The CDR3 spells CASSRATGDDEKLFF. The CDR3 region has the DNA TGTGCCAGTAGTAGGGCGACAGGGGATGATGAAAAACTGTTTTTT.

The gene calls are TRBV27 and TRBJ2-1; 8 bases align to TRBD2. There are 15 residues in the CDR3. With 6 bases clipped from V and 0 bases from J, the junction kept 4 bases outside the gene matches. CDR1 and CDR2 from the germline V gene are MNHEY and SMNVEV (reference sequence). The CDR3 sequence: CASRVRGGSYNEQFF. The CDR3 DNA reads TGTGCCAGCAGAGTTCGGGGGGGCTCCTACAATGAGCAGTTCTTC.

The chain carries TRBV9 and TRBJ2-7; 9 bases align to TRBD2. The germline gives CDR1 SGDLS, CDR2 YYNGEE. The CDR3 has 16 residues. J gave up 0 bases and V 4 bases, and 8 bases lay outside the gene matches. CDR3 sequence: CASSPSVAGDSYEQYF. CDR3 DNA sequence: TGTGCCAGCAGCCCTAGTGTAGCGGGAGACTCCTACGAGCAGTACTTC.

The chain has TRBV28 and TRBJ1-5; TRBD1 matches 7 bases. Trimming removed 5 bases from V and 4 bases from J; junction bases left unmatched: 8. This CDR3 region has 15 residues. Germline V gene lookup returns CDR1 MDHEN and CDR2 SYDVKM. CDR3 DNA sequence: TGTGCCAGCAGTCCCCTGGGACAGCGGAATCAGCCCCAGCATTTT. Translating gives CASSPLGQRNQPQHF.

V is TRBV19 and J is TRBJ1-2; maybe TRBD1 (6 bases). Trimming pared 5 bases from V and 4 bases from J, leaving 14 bases between. From germline, CDR1 is LNHDA and CDR2 SQIVND (reference sequence). This CDR3 comprises 14 residues. The CDR3 DNA is TGTGCCAGTAGTGTCACAGGGATTGGCTATGGCTACACCTTC. This encodes CASSVTGIGYGYTF. Supplemented by reference TRBV19 and TRBJ1-2, the full variable domain reads DGGITQSPKYLFRKEGQNVTLSCEQNLNHDAMYWYRQDPGQGLRLIYYSQIVNDFQKGDIAEGYSVSREKKESFPLTVTSAQKNPTAFYLCASSVTGIGYGYTFGSGTRLTVV.

The J gene is TRBJ2-7, the V gene TRBV29-1, with 9 bases aligning to TRBD1. This CDR3 has 12 amino acids. Germline CDR1 SQVTM, CDR2 ANQGSEA. V shed 7 bases, J shed 6 bases, and the junction held 7 bases outside the gene matches. CDR3 amino acids: CSASGQGGEQYV. Written as DNA, the CDR3 is TGCAGCGCCTCGGGACAGGGCGGCGAGCAGTACGTC.

This chain connects TRBV9 to TRBJ1-5; a possible D gene is TRBD1 (6 bases). The CDR3 runs 15 residues. The germline CDR1 and CDR2 sequences are SGDLS and YYNGEE. V was clipped by 0 bases and J by 5 bases, with 12 bases between them. The CDR3 protein is CASSVGGGVDQPQHF. The CDR3 DNA reads TGTGCCAGCAGCGTAGGAGGGGGGGTCGATCAGCCCCAGCATTTT.

The chain joins TRBV7-2 to TRBJ1-6; 12 positions agree with TRBD1. Germline CDR1 reads SGHTA; CDR2 reads FQGNSA. V was pared by 4 bases and J by 8 bases, with 6 bases of the junction left unmatched. The CDR3 runs 16 residues. CDR3: CASSSGTGGRDSPLHF. The CDR3 coding sequence is TGTGCCAGCAGCTCAGGGACAGGGGGCAGGGATTCACCCCTCCACTTT.

This chain links TRBV4-1 with TRBJ2-6, with D perhaps matching TRBD1 (6 bases). This CDR3 region has 16 residues. Per germline, CDR1 MGHRA and CDR2 YSYEKL. V shed 0 bases and J shed 2 bases, with 8 bases lying between them. Here the CDR3 reads CASSQDRTAGANVLTF. The CDR3 DNA reads TGCGCCAGCAGCCAAGATCGGACAGCTGGGGCCAACGTCCTGACTTTC.

This clone was recorded a few times. The rearrangement links TRBV2 to TRBJ1-2; D is ambiguous. The germline gives CDR1 SNHLY, CDR2 FYNNEI. Trimming left V 3 bases short and J 6 bases short, with 11 bases between. The CDR3 spans 13 residues. In DNA, the CDR3 is TGTGCCAGCAGTGAGGTTCGGGGAGATGGCTACACCTTC. This encodes CASSEVRGDGYTF.

The rearrangement joins TRBV5-6 to TRBJ2-7; TRBD1 agrees at 9 bases. This CDR3 has 16 amino acids. Trimming took 0 bases from V and 5 from J; bases not matched to a gene: 9. Germline V lookup: CDR1 SGHDT, CDR2 YYEEEE. The chain's CDR3 is CASSLDQPQGADEQYF. The CDR3 nucleotides read TGTGCCAGCAGCTTGGATCAACCACAGGGGGCGGACGAGCAGTACTTC.

For this clone: This specimen includes other DNA sequences encoding the same CDR3. This chain joins TRBV12-5 and TRBJ2-3; D gene ambiguous. CDR1 and CDR2 (germline): LGHNT, FRNRAP. Trimming pared 6 bases from V and 2 bases from J, leaving 9 bases between. The CDR3 has 13 amino acids. The CDR3 DNA sequence: TGTGCTAGTGGCCCGGGTGTCACAGATACGCAGTATTTT. Its protein is CASGPGVTDTQYF.

This clone appeared once. This sequence joins TRBV19 and TRBJ2-3; 8 positions match TRBD1. Germline values: CDR1 LNHDA, CDR2 SQIVND (reference sequence). Losses at the gene ends were 8 bases for V and 4 bases for J; bases not matched to a gene: 11. The CDR3 length is 15 residues. The CDR3: CASHRGQGRSDTQYF. The DNA of the CDR3 is TGTGCCAGTCACAGAGGACAGGGCCGGTCAGATACGCAGTATTTT.

This clone came up a few times. V usage is TRBV6-6 and J usage is TRBJ2-7; 12 bases align to TRBD1. Per the germline V gene, CDR1 is MNHNY and CDR2 is SVGAGI (reference sequence). Trimming cost V 8 bases and J 5 bases; bases outside gene matches: 10. CDR3 length: 15 amino acids. This CDR3 reads CASYKGGQGADEQYF. The CDR3 nucleotides are TGTGCCAGCTACAAGGGGGGACAGGGGGCAGACGAGCAGTACTTC.

The chain employs TRBV7-2 and TRBJ1-4, with TRBD1 matching over 8 bases. The CDR3 consists of 14 residues. CDR1 is SGHTA, CDR2 FQGNSA, per germline. With 5 bases clipped from V and 4 bases from J, the junction kept 3 bases outside the gene matches. The CDR3 sequence: CASSQDRVNEKLFF. CDR3 DNA sequence: TGTGCCAGCAGCCAGGACAGGGTTAATGAAAAACTGTTTTTT.

The chain couples TRBV12-5 to TRBJ1-1; D may be TRBD1 (5 bases). CDR3 length equals 11 residues. Germline V CDR1 and CDR2: LGHNT, FRNRAP. V gave up 5 bases and J gave up 8 bases, with 9 bases separating them. The CDR3 DNA is TGTGCTAGTGGTCTGCGGACAGAAGCTTTCTTT. Its translation is CASGLRTEAFF.

This clone was seen once. This rearrangement joins TRBV5-5 to TRBJ1-1; TRBD1 matches 8 bases. CDR1 and CDR2 from the germline V gene are SGHKS and YYEKEE (reference sequence). This CDR3 has 17 amino acids. J gave up 4 bases and V 0 bases, and 11 bases lay outside the gene matches. The CDR3 nucleotides are TGTGCCAGCAGCTTGGCCGCTGTCCGACAGGGGTCCACTGAAGCTTTCTTT. Translating it yields CASSLAAVRQGSTEAFF.

J is TRBJ2-3 and V is TRBV2; unclear D gene. The CDR3 is 14 residues long. Per germline, CDR1 SNHLY and CDR2 FYNNEI. V dropped 2 bases and J dropped 5 bases, with 11 bases sitting between them. CDR3 loop: CASSERVPGDTQYF. The CDR3, as DNA: TGTGCCAGCAGTGAAAGAGTGCCCGGAGATACGCAGTATTTT.

V usage is TRBV10-3 and J usage is TRBJ2-1; possibly TRBD1 for D (5 bases). V was cut by 10 bases and J by 0 bases, with 19 bases left in between. Germline V CDR1 and CDR2: ENHRY, SYGVKD. The CDR3 loop spans 16 amino acids. The CDR3 loop is CATRTDSSSSYNEQFF. The CDR3 DNA follows: TGTGCCACGAGGACCGACAGCTCTAGCTCCTACAATGAGCAGTTCTTC.

This clone was picked up a small number of times. The chain joins TRBV24-1 to TRBJ2-3, with 8 bases that match TRBD1. Germline V gene sequence: CDR1 KGHDR, CDR2 SFDVKD. This CDR3 is 17 amino acids long. With 8 bases clipped from V and 2 bases from J, the junction kept 14 bases outside the gene matches. The CDR3 nucleotides are TGTGCCACCACCTTACTCGGGGACAGGCGACACACAGATACGCAGTATTTT. It translates to CATTLLGDRRHTDTQYF.

The chain couples TRBV5-1 to TRBJ1-2, with a weak D call TRBD1 (6 bases). This CDR3 is built from 12 residues. V lost 5 bases to trimming and J lost 8 bases, with 13 bases between them. Germline CDR1 and CDR2: SGHRS and YFSETQ. CDR3 bases: TGCGCCAGCAGTGTAGGGGGACGCGGCTACACCTTC. The encoded protein is CASSVGGRGYTF.

This clone was detected a few times. The chain links TRBV6-5 to TRBJ2-3, with D perhaps TRBD2 (5 bases). V lost 6 bases to trimming and J lost 0 bases, with 13 bases between them. The CDR3 length is 15 residues. Per the germline V gene, CDR1 is MNHEY and CDR2 is SVGAGI. CDR3 nucleotides: TGTGCCAGCAGCGGGGATCCCTCTAGCACAGATACGCAGTATTTT. Its protein product is CASSGDPSSTDTQYF.

This chain joins TRBV4-2 and TRBJ2-3; the D is unclear. Germline CDR1 and CDR2: LGHNA and YNFKEQ. Deletions cut 5 bases from V and 4 bases from J, with 13 bases between. This CDR3 has 14 residues. Here the CDR3 reads CASSYYDRADTQYF. The CDR3, as DNA: TGTGCCAGCAGCTACTACGATAGAGCAGATACGCAGTATTTT.

The gene calls are TRBV29-1 and TRBJ2-3; TRBD2 might be the D (5 bases). Trimming removed 4 bases from V and 4 bases from J, with 9 bases in between. This CDR3 contains 12 residues. CDR1 is SQVTM and CDR2 is ANQGSEA in the germline V gene. CDR3: CSVVERADTQYF. CDR3 bases: TGCAGCGTTGTTGAGAGGGCAGATACGCAGTATTTT.